These 11 T cell receptor beta chains share one sample of origin, sequenced in a study of beta chain features in type 1 diabetes. Whole-study findings and limits: A moderate, significant TCRB CDR3 shortening appeared in type 1 diabetes across four CD4+ subsets.

All of the isolated RNA was reverse transcribed, so expressed TCRB transcripts were sequenced. The repertoire was sequenced with immunoSEQ multiplex PCR; TCRdb's copy has only in-frame clones and lacks some. This sample has 100,000 to 150,000 clones, with around 15% found just once. The antigens for these receptors are not known. Sequenced: central memory CD4+ T cells from blood. The origin of the receptors is a man between 18 and 29 years old with type 1 diabetes.

In its sample, this clone was seen a few times. This chain links TRBV30 with TRBJ2-5, with D possibly being TRBD2 (5 bases). Germline loops: CDR1 GTSNPN, CDR2 SVGIG (reference sequence). The CDR3 is 14 residues long. Trimming stripped 1 base from V and 0 bases from J, with 9 bases between. The CDR3 sequence: CAWSDAGNQETQYF. For the CDR3, the DNA is TGTGCCTGGAGTGATGCCGGGAACCAAGAGACCCAGTACTTC.

This clone was seen a handful of times. The chain has TRBV29-1 and TRBJ2-1; 8 bases match TRBD2. This CDR3 contains 14 residues. V lost 5 bases to trimming and J lost 4 bases; unmatched junction nucleotides: 7. The V gene's germline CDR1 is SQVTM and CDR2 ANQGSEA. The CDR3 DNA reads TGCAGCGTTTATACTAGCGGCTATTACAATGAGCAGTTCTTC. Protein product: CSVYTSGYYNEQFF.

Here the CDR3 reads CASITREEVGETQYF. CDR3 nucleotide sequence: TGTGCCAGCATCACGAGGGAGGAGGTTGGAGAGACCCAGTACTTC. V usage is TRBV27 and J usage is TRBJ2-5, with D perhaps matching TRBD2 (6 bases). The CDR3 contains 15 residues. Trimming removed 7 bases from V and 4 bases from J, with 19 bases in between. Germline V gene data show CDR1 as MNHEY and CDR2 as SMNVEV (reference sequence).

This clone was seen ten or more times. The same CDR3 also results from other DNA sequences found in this sample. V gene TRBV18 combines with J gene TRBJ2-3; no definite D call. This CDR3 is built from 15 residues. CDR1 and CDR2 from the germline V gene are KGHSH and LQKENI. With 1 base removed from V and 2 bases from J, the gap between germline ends came to 10 bases. Here the CDR3 DNA reads TGTGCCAGCTCACCACGTGCGGACCCCACAGATACGCAGTATTTT. It translates to CASSPRADPTDTQYF.

There are a few counts of this clone. The chain carries TRBV4-1 and TRBJ2-7; perhaps TRBD2 as D (7 bases). The CDR3 runs 16 residues. Trimming left V 1 base short and J 5 bases short, with 18 bases between. CDR1 is MGHRA, CDR2 YSYEKL, per germline. CDR3 sequence (DNA): TGCGCCAGCAGCCAAGCTCCAGGGGCGGGAGAACACGAGCAGTACTTC. The encoded protein is CASSQAPGAGEHEQYF.

Only a few counts were recorded for this clone. The J gene is TRBJ2-7, the V gene TRBV6-6; TRBD2 aligns across 7 bases. Germline V gene lookup returns CDR1 MNHNY and CDR2 SVGAGI (reference sequence). The junction had 10 bases not matched to a gene; V was cut back by 7 bases and J by 1 base. The CDR3 is made up of 15 amino acids. The CDR3 reads CASTLGSSGSYEQYF. In DNA, the CDR3 is TGTGCCAGCACCTTAGGGTCTAGCGGTTCCTACGAGCAGTACTTC.

The gene calls are TRBV15 and TRBJ1-3, with D maybe TRBD1 (5 bases). Germline assignment: CDR1 LNHNV and CDR2 YYDKDF (reference sequence). The CDR3 spans 15 residues. The V gene lost 0 bases and the J gene lost 2 bases, with 8 bases spanning the gap. CDR3 in amino acids: CATSRDLGPGNTIYF. The CDR3 bases are TGTGCCACCAGCAGAGATTTGGGGCCTGGAAACACCATATATTTT.

This clone was counted only a few times. It may be a read error: a sequence one base away is much more abundant. The rearrangement links TRBV30 to TRBJ2-7; D may be TRBD1 (6 bases). Germline CDR1 is GTSNPN and CDR2 is SVGIG (reference sequence). The CDR3 has 12 residues. CDR3 sequence reads: CAGSVQGYEQYF. CDR3 coding DNA: TGTGCCGGGAGTGTACAGGGCTACGAGCAGTACTTC. The full variable domain, completed using reference TRBV30 and TRBJ2-7, is SQTIHQWPATLVQPVGSPLSLECTVEGTSNPNLYWYRQAAGRGLQLLFYSVGIGQISSEVPQNLSASRPQDRQFILSSKKLLLSDSGFYLCAGSVQGYEQYFGPGTRLTVT.

The table lists this clone with a few counts. This chain's CDR3 is CSAERQGLTLRRSYEQYF. The DNA of the CDR3 is TGCAGCGCCGAGAGACAGGGTCTGACACTGCGCAGGTCCTACGAGCAGTACTTC. This rearrangement joins TRBV29-1 to TRBJ2-7; TRBD1 agrees at 7 bases. The CDR3 runs to 18 residues. The germline V gene has CDR1 SQVTM and CDR2 ANQGSEA. V shed 7 bases, J shed 1 base, and the junction held 22 bases outside the gene matches.

This clone came up a few times. The rearrangement joins TRBV30 to TRBJ1-5; 10 bases fit TRBD1. V shed 7 bases, J shed 5 bases, and the junction held 11 bases outside the gene matches. Germline lookup yields CDR1 GTSNPN and CDR2 SVGIG (reference sequence). The CDR3 is 15 amino acids. The CDR3 reads CALSRQGAMYQPQHF. CDR3 sequence (DNA): TGTGCCTTAAGTAGACAGGGGGCTATGTATCAGCCCCAGCATTTT.

This clone was recorded a few times. The chain combines TRBV9 with TRBJ2-3; the D gene is possibly TRBD2 (7 bases). This CDR3 is 12 amino acids long. CDR1 and CDR2 from the germline V gene are SGDLS and YYNGEE. Trimming removed 7 bases at V and 4 bases at J, with 10 bases between. CDR3: CASGGAADTQYF. DNA of the CDR3: TGTGCCAGCGGGGGGGCGGCAGATACGCAGTATTTT. The variable domain in full, with the rest retrieved from reference TRBV9 and TRBJ2-3, is DSGVTQTPKHLITATGQRVTLRCSPRSGDLSVYWYQQSLDQGLQFLIQYYNGEERAKGNILERFSAQQFPDLHSELNLSSLELGDSALYFCASGGAADTQYFGPGTRLTVL.